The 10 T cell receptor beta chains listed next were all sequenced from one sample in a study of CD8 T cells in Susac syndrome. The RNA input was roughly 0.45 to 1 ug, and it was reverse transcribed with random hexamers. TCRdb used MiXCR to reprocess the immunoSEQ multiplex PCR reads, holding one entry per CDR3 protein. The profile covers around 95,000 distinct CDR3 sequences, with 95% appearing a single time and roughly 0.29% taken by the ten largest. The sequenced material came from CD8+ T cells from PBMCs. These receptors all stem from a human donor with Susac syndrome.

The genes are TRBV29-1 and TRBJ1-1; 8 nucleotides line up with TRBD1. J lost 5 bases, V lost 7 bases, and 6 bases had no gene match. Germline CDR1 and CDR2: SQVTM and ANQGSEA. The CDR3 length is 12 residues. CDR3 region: CSGMTGETEAFF. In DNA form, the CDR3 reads TGCAGCGGGATGACAGGGGAAACTGAAGCTTTCTTT.

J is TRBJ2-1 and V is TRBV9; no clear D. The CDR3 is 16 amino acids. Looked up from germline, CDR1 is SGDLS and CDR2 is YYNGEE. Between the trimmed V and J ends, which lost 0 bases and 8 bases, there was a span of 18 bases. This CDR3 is CASSVEGRINLDEQFF. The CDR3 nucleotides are TGTGCCAGCAGCGTAGAAGGTCGGATTAATCTCGATGAGCAGTTCTTC.

The DNA for the CDR3 is TGCGCCAGCAGCCAAGATCTCGGGGGATATGGCTACACCTTC. This encodes CASSQDLGGYGYTF. The gene calls are TRBV4-1 and TRBJ1-2, with a weak D call TRBD1 (5 bases). Germline-derived CDR1 and CDR2 are MGHRA and YSYEKL. V was shortened by 0 bases and J by 5 bases, with 10 bases between the two germline ends. This CDR3 has 14 residues.

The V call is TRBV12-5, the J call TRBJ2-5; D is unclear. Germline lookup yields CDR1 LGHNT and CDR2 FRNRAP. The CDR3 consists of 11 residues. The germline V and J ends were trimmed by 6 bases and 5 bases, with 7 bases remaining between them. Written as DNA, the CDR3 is TGTGCTAGTGGATCCGGGGAGACCCAGTACTTC. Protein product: CASGSGETQYF.

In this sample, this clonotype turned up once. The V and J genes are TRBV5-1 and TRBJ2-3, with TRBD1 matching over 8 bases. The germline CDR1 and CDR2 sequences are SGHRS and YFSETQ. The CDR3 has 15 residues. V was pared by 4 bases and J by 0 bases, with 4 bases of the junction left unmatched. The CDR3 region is CASSPDRASTDTQYF. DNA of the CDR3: TGCGCCAGCAGCCCGGACAGGGCTAGCACAGATACGCAGTATTTT.

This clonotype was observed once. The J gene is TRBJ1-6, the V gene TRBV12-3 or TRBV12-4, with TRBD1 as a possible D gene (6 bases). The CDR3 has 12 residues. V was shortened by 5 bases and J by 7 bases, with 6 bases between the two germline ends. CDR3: CASSDRNSPLHF. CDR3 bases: TGTGCCAGCAGTGACAGGAATTCACCCCTCCACTTT.

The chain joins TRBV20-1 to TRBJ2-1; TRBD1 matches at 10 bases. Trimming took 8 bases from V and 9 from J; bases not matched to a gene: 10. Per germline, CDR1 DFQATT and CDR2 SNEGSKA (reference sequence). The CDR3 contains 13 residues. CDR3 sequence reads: CSKTGQGVAEQFF. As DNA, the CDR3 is TGCAGTAAAACTGGACAGGGGGTGGCTGAGCAGTTCTTC.

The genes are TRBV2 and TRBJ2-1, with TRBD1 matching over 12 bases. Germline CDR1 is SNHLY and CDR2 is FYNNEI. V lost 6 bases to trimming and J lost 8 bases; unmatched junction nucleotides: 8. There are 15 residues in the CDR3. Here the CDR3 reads CASRGTGGIRDEQFF. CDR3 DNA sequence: TGTGCCAGCAGAGGGACAGGGGGCATTAGGGATGAGCAGTTCTTC.

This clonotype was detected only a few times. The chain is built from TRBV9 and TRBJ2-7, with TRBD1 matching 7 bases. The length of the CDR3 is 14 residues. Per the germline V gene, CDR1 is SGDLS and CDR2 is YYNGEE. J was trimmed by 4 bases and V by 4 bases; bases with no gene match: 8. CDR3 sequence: CASSPRQGLYEQYF. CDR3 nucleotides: TGTGCCAGCAGCCCCCGACAGGGTCTGTACGAGCAGTACTTC.

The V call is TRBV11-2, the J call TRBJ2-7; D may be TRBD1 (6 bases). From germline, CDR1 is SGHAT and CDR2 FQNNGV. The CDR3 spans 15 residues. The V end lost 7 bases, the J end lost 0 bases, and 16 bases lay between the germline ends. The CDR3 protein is CASMTGTQSSYEQYF. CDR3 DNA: TGTGCCAGCATGACGGGGACACAAAGCTCCTACGAGCAGTACTTC. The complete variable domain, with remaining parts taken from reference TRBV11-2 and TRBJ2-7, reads EAGVAQSPRYKIIEKRQSVAFWCNPISGHATLYWYQQILGQGPKLLIQFQNNGVVDDSQLPKDRFSAERLKGVDSTLKIQPAKLEDSAVYLCASMTGTQSSYEQYFGPGTRLTVT.